The rows below give T cell receptor beta chains drawn from one sample of a study of shared clonotypes between healthy human individuals. Profiling relied on immunoSEQ multiplex PCR, and the TCRdb table lists in-frame clones only, not all of them. The sample contains around 1.9 million clones, around 93% of which appear only once. Material: naive CD8+ T cells from PBMCs. These receptors all stem from a man aged 18 to 35 in good health. Some clones in this sample may be carry-over from other donors' samples. The CDR3 runs from the conserved cysteine through the conserved F or W. Fields, in order: V gene, CDR3 length, J gene, CDR3 protein.

>TRBV2|15|TRBJ1-1
CASRGQKTLGTEAFF
>TRBV7-9|19|TRBJ2-4
CASSTPGVPSTLAKNIQYF
>TRBV11-2|16|TRBJ1-1
CASSLGPPLLNTEAFF
>TRBV5-6|16|TRBJ2-2
CASSLGLAGLTGELFF
>TRBV27|18|TRBJ2-1
CASSAPTGPQVFWNEQFF
>TRBV11-2|12|TRBJ1-1
CASRASPRGAFF
>TRBV7-9|13|TRBJ2-1
CASSPDSFNEQFF
>TRBV4-1|15|TRBJ2-7
CASSQEGQSAYEQYF
>TRBV13|14|TRBJ1-1
CASSLGTGDTEAFF
>TRBV29-1|17|TRBJ2-1
CSVNGLAGKRSYNEQFF
>TRBV11-2|13|TRBJ1-2
CASSLGAGYGYTF
>TRBV9|16|TRBJ2-1
CASSGLAGGDYNEQFF
>TRBV5-4|12|TRBJ1-2
CASSPGTFGYTF
>TRBV4-1|16|TRBJ2-1
CASSQTGGGSYNEQFF
>TRBV4-1|16|TRBJ1-1
CASSQVSAVMNTEAFF
>TRBV5-4|17|TRBJ2-1
CASSLESTSSSYNEQFF
>TRBV7-6|13|TRBJ2-1
CASSLGGPNEQFF
>TRBV4-1|15|TRBJ2-5
CASSQVGALQETQYF
>TRBV18|18|TRBJ2-1
CASPGLAGAPGSYNEQFF
>TRBV7-9|15|TRBJ2-1
CASSLVGLAGVEQFF
>TRBV27|11|TRBJ2-5
CASSPQETQYF
>TRBV6-5|14|TRBJ1-1
CASSYSRGNTEAFF
>TRBV29-1|14|TRBJ2-1
CSAVGTSGTREQFF
>TRBV4-3|14|TRBJ1-2
CASSVNRDREAYTF
>TRBV25-1|13|TRBJ1-1
CASSEWTNTEAFF
>TRBV7-8|13|TRBJ2-3
CASSLGGMSTQYF
>TRBV7-8|13|TRBJ2-5
CASSLYRAQTQYF
>TRBV6-6|15|TRBJ2-7
CASSYSWEGLGEQYF
>TRBV30|12|TRBJ1-1
CAWNSWYTEAFF
>TRBV7-8|15|TRBJ2-1
CASSLARETYNEQFF
>TRBV29-1|13|TRBJ2-7
CSVDQGMSGREYF
>TRBV28|17|TRBJ2-7
CASSSSRLAGFVYEQYF
>TRBV5-6|15|TRBJ2-1
CASRILQGQYNEQFF
>TRBV30|16|TRBJ1-1
CAWSVGLGSEGTEAFF
>TRBV5-4|14|TRBJ2-1
CASSLRESYNEQFF
>TRBV28|15|TRBJ1-1
CASSFPDLWWTEAFF
>TRBV4-2|12|TRBJ1-4
CASSQGVEKLFF
>TRBV2|15|TRBJ1-5
CASSEERRGNQPQHF
>TRBV7-9|13|TRBJ1-2
CASSFDRGLGYTF
>TRBV11-2|15|TRBJ1-3
CASSGDRGAGNTIYF
>TRBV28|15|TRBJ2-1
CASSPTSGTMNEQFF
>TRBV5-8|17|TRBJ2-2
CASSLRRDPLGTGELFF
>TRBV5-1|16|TRBJ2-7
CASSLVVGVSSYEQYF
>TRBV4-3|15|TRBJ1-1
CASSQKGRQGDEAFF
>TRBV7-9|12|TRBJ1-1
CASSQGTGQAFF
>TRBV9|17|TRBJ2-3
CASSHALAGGPTDTQYF
>TRBV7-9|12|TRBJ1-1
CASSLTGPEAFF